This entry features one TCR beta chain sequence. This record belongs to a study of T cell changes during pregnancy in multiple sclerosis. Germline assignment: CDR1 SGHVS and CDR2 FNYEAQ. There are 17 residues in the CDR3. V trimming: 6 bases; J trimming: 2 bases; junction bases outside the gene matches: 7. TCRdb's copy holds only in-frame clones and misses some; the assay was immunoSEQ multiplex PCR. The sample shows approximately 99,000 clones, under 95% of them seen only once. The rearrangement links TRBV7-6 to TRBJ2-3; 14 bases are a match to TRBD2. The sequencing here drew on peripheral blood, taken after pregnancy. The source of this sequence is a female donor with multiple sclerosis, enrolled in a pregnancy study. The CDR3 here is CASSQGLAGDHTDTQYF. CDR3 coding DNA: TGTGCCAGCAGTCAGGGACTAGCGGGAGACCACACAGATACGCAGTATTTT.